The text below deals with one TCR beta chain. What it recognizes is unknown. This sample stems from a study of blood T cells in healthy people across ages. Study-wide findings and caveats: Long-lived and aged donors differed, with more naive CD4+ cells and higher diversity in the long-lived.

Trimming at V came to 9 bases and at J to 4 bases, leaving 8 bases not matched to a gene. The CDR3 has 13 amino acids. Germline CDR1 is LNHDA and CDR2 is SQIVND (reference sequence). A J-beta primer mix and a sample-barcoded 5' primer were used in a second PCR of roughly 6 to 11 cycles. TCRdb analysed the 5' RACE reads with MiXCR anew, one entry per CDR3 protein. This table holds 650,000 to 800,000 distinct CDR3 sequences, 40% to 50% found once. The TCR sequence derives from a man between 60 and 75 years old in good health. Specimen: blood. The chain combines TRBV19 with TRBJ2-7; 8 bases match TRBD1. The CDR3 nucleotides are TGTGCCAGCCAGGGGGCGGGTTTTTACGAGCAGTACTTC. Amino acids: CASQGAGFYEQYF.